This T cell receptor beta chain comes out of a study of shared clonotypes between healthy human individuals (dated by TCRdb to the early 2020s). With regard to the full study: A few men and a couple of women, aged 18 to 49 years, made up the cohort. Per donor, leukapheresis produced somewhere between about 0.94 and 8.9 billion PBMCs. For each donor, CD4 naive and CD4 memory were each run on three plates, CD8 naive on two plates, and CD8 memory on one plate. To increase sequencing depth and limit assay-specific biases, TCR repertoire library preparation and sequencing were carried out by different laboratories using diverse techniques. The study deeply sequenced blood TCR repertoires of five healthy adults to estimate repertoire size and the extent of clonotype sharing between individuals.

Healthy HIV-negative adults with no recently reported acute infections or vaccinations were included as donors. Every donor was a Caucasian adult residing in Nashville, Tennessee, USA. CD4+ T cells were enriched by magnetic negative selection, after which naive cells were positively selected on CD45RA and the negative fraction was taken as the memory subset. Blood was collected by leukapheresis, and PBMCs were isolated by Ficoll-Histopaque density gradient centrifugation and then cryopreserved in liquid nitrogen vapor phase. Analytical flow cytometry was used to check the purity and quantity of every magnetically sorted T cell population. Genomic DNA was isolated from every sorted fraction and measured by UV absorbance on a Nanodrop 2000c. From cysteine to phenylalanine, the CDR3 is 14 amino acids long. Only the CDR3 part of the read is kept: 42 bases, read in frame from the first base. Trimming at the junction amounts to 1 base on V and 3 bases on J, and the germline ends lie 12 bases apart. CDR1 and CDR2 are read off the germline V gene as SQVTM and ANQGSEA.

Results the study describes overall, beyond this receptor: Sampling was limited to blood, and TCR repertoires in tissue likely differ from TCR repertoires in blood. Compared with non-shared clonotypes, clonotypes shared by all four sorted-subset donors had higher generation probabilities. When a few donors were compared, the shared fraction of clonotypes was 5% to 6.5% for naive CD4, 3% to 4% for naive CD8, 2% to 2.5% for memory CD4, and roughly 0.43% for memory CD8. Pairwise subsampling led to the expectation that sequencing depth would affect the degree of clonotype sharing among donors. Rarefaction of sorted-subset datasets indicated incomplete sequencing despite the large sequencing depth. The genetic and exposure-history diversity represented was limited by the small number of donors. Estimated clonotype richness was generally larger for naive than for memory subsets.

TCR CDR3 regions were amplified from genomic DNA by multiplex PCR using the deep immunoSEQ assay. For each cell subset, the extracted genomic DNA was distributed evenly across all wells of several immunoSEQ 96-well plates, and each plate served as one replicate. For sorted subsets, each replicate PCR was loaded with 200 ng genomic DNA, equivalent to 30,000 or so T cell genomes. Purified libraries were quantified with a Qubit 3.0 fluorometer, sized on a Bioanalyzer 2100, and re-quantified with the KAPA Library Quantification kit. Every immunoSEQ 96-well plate was sequenced on a separate single-read 150-cycle Illumina NextSeq 550 flow cell. The original pipeline was this. Because only junctional sequences without quality scores were contained in the immunoSEQ output, filtering matching that applied to full-length reads could not be performed. Sequences were annotated with PyIR, a Python wrapper for IgBLAST v1.9, and V/J genes and CDR3 were assigned using IMGT germline references. Reads were removed for weak V/J assignments (E-value above 1e-6), missing CDR3, stop codons, out-of-frame junctions, or ambiguous translated residues. A V3J clonotype was defined by an identical inferred V gene, J gene, and CDR3 amino acid sequence. Percentage overlap between repertoires was computed as shared unique clonotypes divided by the size of the smaller repertoire. Repertoire richness was assessed with RTK rarefaction, the Chao1 estimator, and Recon v2.1 estimates of unobserved clonotypes. For all TCRbeta clonotypes obtained by the gDNA method from a handful of donors, generation probabilities were computed with OLGA. Here the immuneACCESS table is served through TCRdb, limited to in-frame sequences with V and J called. Missing clones are a known gap in these copies; in checked studies unresolved V genes cover under half, and the rest lacks a known reason. That table furnishes V, J and clone size, whereas the DNA furnished D and trimming. In all, the sample holds about 1.5 million clones, and around 98% of those were seen once. Around 0.45% of the sample is taken by the ten largest.

As concerns this clone: Which antigen it targets is not known. No base quality values were provided; no much bigger clone lies one nucleotide off.

The sequence came from a man younger than 45 in good health. Here the chain combines TRBV29-1 and TRBJ1-2; the D gene cannot be resolved reliably. Sequencing input: naive CD4+ T cells sorted from blood. According to the study, the label for this sample's cell subset or site signals: CD45RA+ positively selected. In nucleotides, the sequence is TGCAGCGTTGAAGTGTGGAAAGGGTACTATGGCTACACCTTC. Its coded protein is CSVEVWKGYYGYTF.